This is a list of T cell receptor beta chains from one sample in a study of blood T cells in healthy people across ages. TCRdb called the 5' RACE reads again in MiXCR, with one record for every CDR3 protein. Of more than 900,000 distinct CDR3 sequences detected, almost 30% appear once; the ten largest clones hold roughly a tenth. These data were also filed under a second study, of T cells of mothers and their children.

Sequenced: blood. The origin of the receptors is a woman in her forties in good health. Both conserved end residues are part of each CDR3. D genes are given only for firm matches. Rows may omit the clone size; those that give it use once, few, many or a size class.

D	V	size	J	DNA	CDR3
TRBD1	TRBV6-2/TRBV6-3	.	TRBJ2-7	TGTGCCAGTCGGGACAGGGCCAAGGAGCAGTACTTC	CASRDRAKEQYF
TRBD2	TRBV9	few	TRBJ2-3	TGTGCCAGCAGCGTTGGCACTAGCGGGGGGGTCACAGATACGCAGTATTTT	CASSVGTSGGVTDTQYF
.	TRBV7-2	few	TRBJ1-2	TGTGCCAGCAGCTTAGCTCGTGGGCAGGCTGGGGGTGGCTACACCTTC	CASSLARGQAGGGYTF
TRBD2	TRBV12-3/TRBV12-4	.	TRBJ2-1	TGTGCCAGCAGTTTAATGCTAGCGGGGGACCTCTTAAATGAGCAGTTCTTC	CASSLMLAGDLLNEQFF
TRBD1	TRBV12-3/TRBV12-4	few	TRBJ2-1	TGTGCCAGCGGGGAGACAGGGGGAAGGTATGAGCAGTTCTTC	CASGETGGRYEQFF
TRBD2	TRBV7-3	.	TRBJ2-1	TGTGCCAGCAGCTTAGGCGGGGGGGCCGGTCGGGCGTTCTTC	CASSLGGGAGRAFF
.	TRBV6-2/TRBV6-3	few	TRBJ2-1	TGTGCCAGCAGTTACTCGTGGGACATTAACAATGAGCAGTTCTTC	CASSYSWDINNEQFF
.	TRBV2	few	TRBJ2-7	TGTGCCAGCAGTGTATTTGGGCGGGGCAGGGGACCCCACGAGCAGTACTTC	CASSVFGRGRGPHEQYF
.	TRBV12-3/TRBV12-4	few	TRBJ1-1	TGTGCCAGCCTACGGGGCGCGTCCACTGAAGCTTTCTTT	CASLRGASTEAFF
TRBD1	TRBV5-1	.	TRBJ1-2	TGCGCCAGCAGCTTAACAGGGGACAACTATGGCTACACCTTC	CASSLTGDNYGYTF
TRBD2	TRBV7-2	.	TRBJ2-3	TGTGCCAGCAGCCCCGTGGGGAGGGGCACAGATACGCAGTATTTT	CASSPVGRGTDTQYF
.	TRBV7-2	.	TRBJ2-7	TGTGCCAGCAGGTTGAGAGCGGGTGGGTACGAGCAGTACTTC	CASRLRAGGYEQYF
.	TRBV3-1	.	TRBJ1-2	TGTGCCAGCAGCCAATCCGGTCTAGAGACAAACCCTCACTATGGCTACACCTTC	CASSQSGLETNPHYGYTF
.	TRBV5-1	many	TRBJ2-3	TGCGCCAGCAGCTTGGGGGACTCCCCAAACACAGATACGCAGTATTTT	CASSLGDSPNTDTQYF
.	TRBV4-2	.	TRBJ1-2	TGTGCCAGCAGCCAAGATCTAGGTACTTCTAACTATGGCTACACCTTC	CASSQDLGTSNYGYTF
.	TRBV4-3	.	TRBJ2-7	TGCGCCAGCAGCCAATTGGCGGGGATGGGCGAGCAGTACTTC	CASSQLAGMGEQYF
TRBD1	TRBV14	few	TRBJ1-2	TGTGCCAGCAGCCAAGAGGCAGGGGGTAGCTATGGCTACACCTTC	CASSQEAGGSYGYTF
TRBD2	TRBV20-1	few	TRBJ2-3	TGCAGTGCTCCTCAGATGGGGCTAGCGGGGGGCCTTAGCACAGATACGCAGTATTTT	CSAPQMGLAGGLSTDTQYF
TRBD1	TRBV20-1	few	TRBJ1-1	TGCAGTGCTCCACCTGGGGGACAGCTGAACACTGAAGCTTTCTTT	CSAPPGGQLNTEAFF
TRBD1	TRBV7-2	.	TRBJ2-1	TGTGCCAGCAGCTTAGCGAAGGGACAGAGCCTGGGGAATGAGCAGTTCTTC	CASSLAKGQSLGNEQFF
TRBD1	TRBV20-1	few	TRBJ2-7	TGCAGTGCTGGACAGGGTATTTACGAGCAGTACTTC	CSAGQGIYEQYF
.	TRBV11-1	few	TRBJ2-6	TGTGCCAGCAGTTTTCCTACCGGCCGCGACTCAAGAGGGTCTGGGGCCAACGTCCTGACTTTC	CASSFPTGRDSRGSGANVLTF
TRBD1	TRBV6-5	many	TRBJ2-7	TGTGCCAGCAGGCCGGGACAGTCGGGCTACGAGCAGTACTTC	CASRPGQSGYEQYF